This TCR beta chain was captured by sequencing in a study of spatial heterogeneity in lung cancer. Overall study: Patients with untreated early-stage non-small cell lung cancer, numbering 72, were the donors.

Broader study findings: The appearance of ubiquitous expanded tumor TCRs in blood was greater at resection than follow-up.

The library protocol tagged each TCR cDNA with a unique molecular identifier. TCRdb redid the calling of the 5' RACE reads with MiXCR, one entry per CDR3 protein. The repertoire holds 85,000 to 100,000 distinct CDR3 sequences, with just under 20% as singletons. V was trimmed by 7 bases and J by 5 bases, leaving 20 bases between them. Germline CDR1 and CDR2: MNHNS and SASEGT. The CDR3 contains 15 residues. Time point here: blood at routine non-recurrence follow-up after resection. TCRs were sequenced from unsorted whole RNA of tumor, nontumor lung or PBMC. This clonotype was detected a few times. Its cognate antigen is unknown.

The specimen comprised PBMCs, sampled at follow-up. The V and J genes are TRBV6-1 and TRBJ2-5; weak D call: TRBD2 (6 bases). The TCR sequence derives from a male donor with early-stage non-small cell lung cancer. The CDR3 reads CASTPQITAGETQYF. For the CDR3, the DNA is TGTGCCAGCACGCCTCAGATCACGGCGGGGGAGACCCAGTACTTC.